The 12 T cell receptor beta chains reported below all come from one sample, sequenced in a study of identifying expanded T cells in peripheral blood (dated by TCRdb to the late 2010s). Library generation was performed with the immunoSEQ multiplex PCR assay. Imported from immuneACCESS, the table was reduced by TCRdb to in-frame sequences with V and J called. These copies leave out some clones; in studies compared against another copy, an unresolved V gene accounts for under half, and the cause of the remainder is not known. The sample data list about 110,000 clones, and about 88% of these were observed just once. The top ten hold approximately 8% of the sample. The sample taken for sequencing was blood. These receptor sequences come from a person between 18 and 75 years old in good health.

This chain uses TRBV19 with TRBJ2-1; TRBD2 matches 8 bases. The J segment lost 7 bases and the V segment lost 3 bases, leaving 8 bases of the junction unmatched. This CDR3 is 15 amino acids long. Per germline, CDR1 LNHDA and CDR2 SQIVND (reference sequence). DNA for the CDR3: TGTGCCAGTAGTATCCCGTCAGCGGGAGTAAATGAGCAGTTCTTC. Encoded protein: CASSIPSAGVNEQFF.

The CDR3 DNA reads as TGTGCCACCAGCGCTGGGACTAGCGGGAATAACTACGAGCAGTACTTC. Protein: CATSAGTSGNNYEQYF. The chain links TRBV15 to TRBJ2-7, with TRBD2 identical over 13 bases. With 5 bases clipped from V and 3 bases from J, the junction kept 7 bases outside the gene matches. The germline gives CDR1 LNHNV, CDR2 YYDKDF (reference sequence). The CDR3 contains 16 residues.

This chain joins TRBV18 and TRBJ2-1, with TRBD2 matching over 10 bases. CDR1 KGHSH and CDR2 LQKENI come from the germline V gene. The trim removed 4 bases at V and 3 bases at J, leaving 3 bases unmatched. The CDR3 covers 15 residues. The CDR3 loop is CASSRWTSGYNEQFF. In DNA form, the CDR3 reads TGTGCCAGCTCACGCTGGACTAGCGGCTACAATGAGCAGTTCTTC.

V usage is TRBV11-3 and J usage is TRBJ1-1; D is unresolved. V was clipped by 4 bases and J by 4 bases, with 7 bases between them. The germline V gene has CDR1 SGHNT and CDR2 YENEEA. This CDR3 spans 12 amino acids. The CDR3 bases are TGTGCCAGCAGCTCTGTCGGCACTGAAGCTTTCTTT. Translation: CASSSVGTEAFF. The full variable domain, with the rest looked up from reference TRBV11-3 and TRBJ1-1, is EAGVVQSPRYKIIEKKQPVAFWCNPISGHNTLYWYLQNLGQGPELLIRYENEEAVDDSQLPKDRFSAERLKGVDSTLKIQPAELGDSAVYLCASSSVGTEAFFGQGTRLTVV.

The rearrangement links TRBV5-1 to TRBJ1-2, with a weak D call TRBD1 (5 bases). Germline CDR1 and CDR2: SGHRS and YFSETQ. This CDR3 spans 15 amino acids. V gave up 0 bases and J gave up 4 bases, with 13 bases separating them. CDR3 residues: CASSLDVGGSYGYTF. The CDR3 bases are TGCGCCAGCAGCTTGGATGTCGGGGGTAGCTATGGCTACACCTTC.

The chain is built from TRBV7-9 and TRBJ2-3; 9 bases match TRBD2. Germline-derived CDR1 and CDR2 are SEHNR and FQNEAQ (reference sequence). Trimming removed 2 bases from V and 5 bases from J; junction bases left unmatched: 11. The CDR3 covers 17 residues. CDR3 DNA sequence: TGTGCCAGCAGCTTACTCCAGCGGGGGGCGGGGGAAGATACGCAGTATTTT. Amino acids: CASSLLQRGAGEDTQYF.

The chain employs TRBV18 and TRBJ1-5; no clear D. Trimming left V 0 bases short and J 4 bases short, with 10 bases between. This CDR3 is built from 15 residues. CDR1 KGHSH and CDR2 LQKENI come from the germline V gene. CDR3 in DNA: TGTGCCAGCTCACCACCGGCTCGCGGGAATCAGCCCCAGCATTTT. It encodes CASSPPARGNQPQHF.

The chain joins TRBV5-4 to TRBJ1-2; no reliable D call. This CDR3 has 15 amino acids. Per germline, CDR1 SGHNT and CDR2 YYREEE (reference sequence). Trimming removed 0 bases at V and 8 bases at J, with 17 bases between. DNA of the CDR3: TGTGCCAGCAGCTTGGGTAGTCACCAAACGGGGGGCTACACCTTC. This sequence encodes CASSLGSHQTGGYTF.

DNA for the CDR3: TGTGCCAGCAGTGGACATCAAACTAATGAAAAACTGTTTTTT. Translation: CASSGHQTNEKLFF. The V gene is TRBV6-1, the J gene TRBJ1-4; no firm D call. Per germline, CDR1 MNHNS and CDR2 SASEGT. CDR3 length: 14 residues. Trimming shortened V by 4 bases and J by 1 base, and 7 bases separated the two germline ends.

This sequence joins TRBV5-1 and TRBJ2-5; 11 nucleotides agree with TRBD2. The CDR3 length is 15 residues. V gave up 4 bases and J gave up 5 bases; unmatched junction bases: 7. Germline V lookup: CDR1 SGHRS, CDR2 YFSETQ. DNA for the CDR3: TGCGCCAGCAGCGACCCGACTAGCGGGACGGAGACCCAGTACTTC. Amino acid sequence: CASSDPTSGTETQYF.

V usage is TRBV5-6 and J usage is TRBJ1-5, with 9 bases aligning to TRBD1. The CDR3 is made up of 16 amino acids. The V and J ends lost 3 bases and 7 bases, in that order; junction bases with no gene match: 11. From germline, CDR1 is SGHDT and CDR2 YYEEEE. CDR3 residues: CASSYARQGVRQPQHF. Here the CDR3 DNA reads TGTGCCAGCAGCTACGCTCGACAGGGGGTTAGACAGCCCCAGCATTTT.

Comment on this clone: This CDR3 is also generated by other DNA sequences in the sample. The genes are TRBV10-1 and TRBJ2-5, with a possible D match to TRBD2 (6 bases). Germline CDR1 WNHNN, CDR2 SYGVQD (reference sequence). The ends were cut back, 4 bases at V and 2 bases at J, with 8 bases in the middle. This CDR3 has 13 amino acids. The CDR3 DNA sequence: TGCGCCAGCAGTGTGGGGGGTCAAGAGACCCAGTACTTC. Residues: CASSVGGQETQYF.